Included here is one T cell receptor (beta chain) sequence, with context. This clonotype occurred a few times. Its cognate antigen has yet to be identified. Nothing much larger sits one base from this clone, and base qualities are not available. This entry belongs to a study of CD8 T cells in Susac syndrome (dated by TCRdb to about 2019). For the wider study: Whether CD8+ T cell activation and differentiation in Susac syndrome was antigen driven was tested using repertoire sequencing. The clonality of the CD8+ T cell repertoire was compared across about 12 healthy donors, around 14 Susac syndrome patients and around 16 multiple sclerosis patients. Broader findings and caveats from the paper: The TCR sequencing and HLA analysis was acknowledged to have included a relatively small number of individuals.

RNA was extracted using the RNeasy kit, and roughly 0.5 to 1 microgram was reverse transcribed with random hexamers. The immunoSEQ multiplex PCR assay, covering 54 Vbeta and 13 Jbeta segments, was used to amplify TCR beta CDR3 regions. Bias from PCR amplification was corrected by using a synthetic template baseline for primer optimization and for computational correction. In the paper's pipeline: Reads were annotated to V, D and J genes per IMGT and analyzed with immunoSEQ Analyzer, keeping only productive sequences. Clonality was calculated as one minus the Shannon entropy normalized by log2 of the number of productive unique sequences. Public and private clones were assessed among the 100 most prevalent clones of each patient and control. A clone was defined as Susac-specific if it was absent from the healthy and MS cohorts, from about 1,100 published viral clones and from other ImmuneACCESS disease sequences. TCRdb reanalyzed the raw reads on its own, using fastp at Q25 for trimming and MiXCR for clone calling, and kept in-frame beta chains. Rows matching on CDR3 protein sequence are summarized as one entry with the most common DNA and genes. In this record, the V and J calls reflect TCRdb's handling and not the investigators' own analysis. The sample includes some 300,000 distinct CDR3 sequences, with about 82% observed a single time. The biggest ten clones account for 0.2% to 0.25% of the sample.

High-throughput TCR beta sequencing profiled peripheral blood CD8+ and CD4+ T cells from healthy donors, Susac syndrome patients and multiple sclerosis patients. Treatment-naive patients with stable or active relapsing-remitting disease fulfilling revised McDonald criteria were used as multiple sclerosis controls. CD8+ TEMRA cells were enriched by FACS, while bulk CD8+ and CD4+ T cells were purified by magnetic negative isolation. Blood was drawn into EDTA tubes, processed within 24 hours, and PBMCs were isolated by density gradient centrifugation. PBMCs intended for TCR sequencing were cryopreserved in liquid nitrogen and were subsequently thawed in a 37 degrees C water bath. A purity of at least 90% was achieved for sorted or isolated CD4+, CD8+ and CD8+ TEMRA cells. From the cysteine through the phenylalanine, the CDR3 covers 19 amino acids. Only the CDR3 region is kept as DNA, spanning 57 bases read in frame from base 1. Via the germline V gene, CDR1 is ENHRY and CDR2 SYGVKD. V is pared back by 2 bases and J by 2 bases, with 19 bases lying between the germline termini.

This TCR was sampled from a human donor with multiple sclerosis. The chain employs TRBV10-3 and TRBJ2-6, with the D gene uncertain. Sequencing was performed on CD8+ T cells from PBMCs. The DNA reads as follows: TGTGCCATCAGTGAGCTGATGGTCTCTCTCCCCCCTGGGGCCAACGTCCTGACTTTC. This yields the protein CAISELMVSLPPGANVLTF.